This TCR beta chain comes out of a study of blood T cell repertoires in COVID-19. Seattle's enrolled individuals joined amid active infection and were then monitored longitudinally. Clones were sequenced by immunoSEQ multiplex PCR, and TCRdb holds only the in-frame ones, with some missing. The sample includes roughly 120,000 clones, 60% to 80% seen only once; the top ten take 6%. The clonotype comes from an elderly man with COVID-19, enrolled during active disease. The sample comprised peripheral blood.

CDR3 sequence (DNA): TGTGCCAGCAGTAACCCGGGACAGGGAGAGACCCAGTACTTC. It specifies CASSNPGQGETQYF. This sequence joins TRBV25-1 and TRBJ2-5, with 9 nucleotides matching TRBD1. The CDR3 contains 14 residues. V trimming: 5 bases; J trimming: 4 bases; junction bases outside the gene matches: 5. Germline CDR1 reads MGHDK; CDR2 reads SYGVNS.